The rows below give T cell receptor beta chains drawn from one sample of a study of T cells after yellow fever vaccination. TCRdb reanalysed the 5' RACE reads using MiXCR and keeps one entry per CDR3 protein. The table lists about 300,000 distinct CDR3 sequences, 6.8% of them singletons. The sample in question was PBMCs, obtained about 49 days after the first yellow fever vaccination. Every receptor here comes from a young man who received the YFV17D yellow fever vaccine. Each CDR3 is given with its conserved first and last residue. The D gene is left open where the match is weak. Clone sizes are given selectively: once, few, many, or a class where the clone is expanded.

clone size	D gene	J gene	V gene	CDR3 protein	CDR3 DNA
many	TRBD2	TRBJ2-3	TRBV20-1	CSARRLATDTQYF	TGCAGTGCTCGCCGACTAGCAACAGATACGCAGTATTTT
.	.	TRBJ1-2	TRBV6-1	CASSERDRQIYGYTF	TGTGCCAGCAGCGAACGGGACCGGCAGATCTATGGCTACACCTTC
.	.	TRBJ1-4	TRBV15	CATSSSWAGGATNEKLFF	TGTGCCACCAGCAGCTCATGGGCCGGGGGGGCAACTAATGAAAAACTGTTTTTT
few	TRBD1	TRBJ1-6	TRBV5-5	CASSPTGTENSPLHF	TGTGCCAGCAGCCCCACCGGGACAGAGAATTCACCCCTCCACTTT
.	.	TRBJ2-5	TRBV15	CATSRDGFASPAAQYF	TGTGCCACCAGCAGAGATGGGTTTGCATCTCCCGCGGCCCAGTACTTC
.	TRBD1	TRBJ2-6	TRBV7-8	CASIQDQGAVAGANVLTF	TGTGCCAGCATACAAGATCAGGGGGCCGTTGCTGGGGCCAACGTCCTGACTTTC
many	.	TRBJ2-1	TRBV7-7	CASSQDGYNEQFF	TGTGCTAGCAGCCAGGACGGTTACAATGAGCAGTTCTTC
many	.	TRBJ2-3	TRBV7-9	CASSLPPTELDTQYF	TGTGCCAGCAGCTTACCCCCTACCGAACTTGATACGCAGTATTTT
few	.	TRBJ2-5	TRBV25-1	CASGGQNPQETQYF	TGTGCCAGCGGAGGACAGAACCCACAAGAGACCCAGTACTTC
few	.	TRBJ2-3	TRBV4-1	CASSHPLGTDTQYF	TGCGCCAGCAGCCACCCCCTGGGCACAGATACGCAGTATTTT
.	TRBD1	TRBJ2-2	TRBV7-2	CASRTRGQGNTGELFF	TGTGCCAGCAGGACTAGGGGACAGGGCAACACCGGGGAGCTGTTTTTT
once	.	TRBJ2-7	TRBV7-2	CASSEAGRWAYEQYF	TGTGCCAGCAGCGAGGCAGGGAGGTGGGCCTACGAGCAGTACTTC
many	TRBD2	TRBJ2-3	TRBV7-6	CASAGDTDTQYF	TGTGCCAGCGCGGGGGACACAGATACGCAGTATTTT
.	.	TRBJ2-7	TRBV9	CASSVEDFSSYEQYF	TGTGCCAGCAGCGTAGAGGACTTTTCCTCCTACGAGCAGTACTTC
.	TRBD1	TRBJ2-5	TRBV7-9	CASSSEQGAKGETQYF	TGTGCCAGCAGCTCAGAACAGGGGGCGAAGGGAGAGACCCAGTACTTC
.	.	TRBJ1-1	TRBV7-2	CASSLPGWNTEAFF	TGTGCCAGCAGCTTACCTGGGTGGAACACTGAAGCTTTCTTT
.	TRBD1	TRBJ1-1	TRBV18	CASSPLRQGMNTEAFF	TGTGCCAGCTCACCATTAAGACAGGGGATGAACACTGAAGCTTTCTTT
many	.	TRBJ2-7	TRBV20-1	CSARDWVSGSTDYEQYF	TGCAGTGCTAGAGATTGGGTCAGCGGATCCACTGACTACGAGCAGTACTTC
many	TRBD1	TRBJ2-1	TRBV9	CASSVLTGGYNEQFF	TGTGCCAGCAGCGTACTTACAGGGGGCTACAATGAGCAGTTCTTC
.	.	TRBJ1-1	TRBV30	CAWSTTKTGTEVFF	TGTGCCTGGAGTACAACAAAAACGGGGACTGAAGTTTTCTTT
many	TRBD2	TRBJ2-1	TRBV6-1	CASSEATSTRRNEQFF	TGTGCCAGCAGTGAAGCGACTAGCACGAGGAGGAATGAGCAGTTCTTC
many	.	TRBJ2-7	TRBV24-1	CATSVPIRSGGGVLAEQYF	TGTGCCACCAGTGTCCCCATCCGGTCAGGGGGGGGAGTTCTCGCCGAGCAGTACTTC
.	TRBD2	TRBJ2-1	TRBV6-5	CASSYSNGGFGEQFF	TGTGCCAGCAGTTACTCCAACGGGGGGTTTGGTGAGCAGTTCTTC